The source of this T cell receptor beta chain is a study of blood T cell repertoires in COVID-19. The table came from immunoSEQ multiplex PCR; TCRdb's copy has only in-frame clones and leaves some out. Seen here are under 300,000 clones, 90% to 95% observed once, and the top ten hold 1.2%. Individuals aged about 18 to 89 years were recruited from about two dozen US areas. V lost 2 bases and J lost 1; bases outside the gene matches: 14. This CDR3 region has 21 residues. From germline, CDR1 is LNHDA and CDR2 SQIVND (reference sequence). This chain links TRBV19 with TRBJ2-1; 13 bases are shared with TRBD2. The sequencing sample was made of PBMCs or T cells enriched from blood (not recorded which). The TCR sequence derives from a human donor in a cohort exposed to, infected with or recovered from COVID-19 (not recorded which). The donor label of this sample is uncertain. The CDR3 here is CASSITGLAGLLGRSYNEQFF. The CDR3, as DNA: TGTGCCAGTAGTATAACGGGACTAGCGGGGCTTTTGGGAAGGTCCTACAATGAGCAGTTCTTC.